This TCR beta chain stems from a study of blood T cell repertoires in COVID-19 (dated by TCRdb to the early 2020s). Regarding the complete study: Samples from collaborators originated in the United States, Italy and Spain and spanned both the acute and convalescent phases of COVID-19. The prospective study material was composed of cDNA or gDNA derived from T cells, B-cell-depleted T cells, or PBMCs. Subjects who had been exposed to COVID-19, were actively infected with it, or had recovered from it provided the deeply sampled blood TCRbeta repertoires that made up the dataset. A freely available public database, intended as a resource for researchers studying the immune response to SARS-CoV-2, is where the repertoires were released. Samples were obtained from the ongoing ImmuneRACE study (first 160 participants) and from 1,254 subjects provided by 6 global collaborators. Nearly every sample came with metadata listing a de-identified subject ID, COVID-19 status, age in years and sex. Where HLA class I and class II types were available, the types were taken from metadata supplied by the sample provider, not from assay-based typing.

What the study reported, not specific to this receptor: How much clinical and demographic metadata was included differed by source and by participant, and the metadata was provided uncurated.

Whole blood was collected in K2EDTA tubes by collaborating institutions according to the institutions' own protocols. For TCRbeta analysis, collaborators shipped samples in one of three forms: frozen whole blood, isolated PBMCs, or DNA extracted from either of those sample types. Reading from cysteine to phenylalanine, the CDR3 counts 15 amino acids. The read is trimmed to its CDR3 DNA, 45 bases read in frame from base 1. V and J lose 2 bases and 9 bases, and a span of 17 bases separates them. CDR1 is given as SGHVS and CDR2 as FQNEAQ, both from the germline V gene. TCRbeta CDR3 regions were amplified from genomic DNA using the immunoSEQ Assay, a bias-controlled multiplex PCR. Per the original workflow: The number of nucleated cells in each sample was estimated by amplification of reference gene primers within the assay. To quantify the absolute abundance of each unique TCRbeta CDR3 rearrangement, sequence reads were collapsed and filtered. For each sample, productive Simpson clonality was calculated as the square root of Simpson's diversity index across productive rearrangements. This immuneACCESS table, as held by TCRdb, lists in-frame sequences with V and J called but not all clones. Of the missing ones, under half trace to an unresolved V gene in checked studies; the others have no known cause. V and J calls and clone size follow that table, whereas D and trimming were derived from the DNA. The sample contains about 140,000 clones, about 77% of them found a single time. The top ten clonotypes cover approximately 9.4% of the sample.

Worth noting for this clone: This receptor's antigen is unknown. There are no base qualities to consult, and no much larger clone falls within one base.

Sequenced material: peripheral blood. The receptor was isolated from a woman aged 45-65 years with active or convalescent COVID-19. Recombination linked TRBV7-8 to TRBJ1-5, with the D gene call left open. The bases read TGTGCCAGCAGCTTATGGGTGGGTCAGGTTTCGCCCCAGCATTTT. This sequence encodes CASSLWVGQVSPQHF. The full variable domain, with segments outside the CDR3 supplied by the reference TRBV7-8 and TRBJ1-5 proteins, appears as GAGVSQSPRYKVAKRGQDVALRCDPISGHVSLFWYQQALGQGPEFLTYFQNEAQLDKSGLPSDRFFAERPEGSVSTLKIQRTQQEDSAVYLCASSLWVGQVSPQHFGDGTRLSIL.